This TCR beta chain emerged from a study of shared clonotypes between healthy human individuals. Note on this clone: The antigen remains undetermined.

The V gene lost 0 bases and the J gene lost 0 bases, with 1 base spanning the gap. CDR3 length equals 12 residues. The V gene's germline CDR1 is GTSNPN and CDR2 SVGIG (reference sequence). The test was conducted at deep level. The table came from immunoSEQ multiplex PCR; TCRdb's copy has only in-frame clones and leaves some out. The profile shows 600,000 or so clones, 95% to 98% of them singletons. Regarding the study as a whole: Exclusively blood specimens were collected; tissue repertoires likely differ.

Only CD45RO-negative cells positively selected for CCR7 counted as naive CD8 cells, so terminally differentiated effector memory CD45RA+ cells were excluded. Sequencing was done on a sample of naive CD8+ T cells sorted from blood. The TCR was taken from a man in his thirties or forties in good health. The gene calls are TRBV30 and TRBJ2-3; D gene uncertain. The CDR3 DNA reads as TGTGCCTGGAGTGTGAGCACAGATACGCAGTATTTT. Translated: CAWSVSTDTQYF.